This TCR beta chain was retrieved from a study of blood T cell repertoires in COVID-19 (dated by TCRdb to the early 2020s). Turning to the overall study: Collaborator samples came from the United States, Italy and Spain and covered acute and convalescent phases of COVID-19. The material from the prospective study consisted of cDNA or gDNA derived from T cells, B-cell-depleted T cells, or PBMCs. Deeply sampled blood TCRbeta repertoires from subjects exposed to, actively infected with, or recovered from COVID-19 were included in the dataset. A freely available public database, intended as a resource for researchers studying the immune response to SARS-CoV-2, is where the repertoires were released. The samples were drawn from the first 160 participants of the ongoing ImmuneRACE study and from roughly 1,300 subjects provided by 6 global collaborators. The sample metadata nearly always contained a de-identified subject ID, COVID-19 status, age in years and sex. Where HLA class I and class II types were available, the types were taken from metadata supplied by the sample provider, not from assay-based typing. Broad study findings and their caveats: The amount of clinical and demographic metadata varied by source and participant and was provided uncurated.

TCRbeta CDR3 regions were amplified from genomic DNA by means of the immunoSEQ Assay, a bias-controlled multiplex PCR. Per the authors' processing: The number of nucleated cells in each sample was estimated by amplification of reference gene primers within the assay. To quantify the absolute abundance of each unique TCRbeta CDR3 rearrangement, sequence reads were collapsed and filtered. For each sample, productive Simpson clonality was calculated as the square root of Simpson's diversity index over productive rearrangements. The immuneACCESS repertoire file appears here via TCRdb, limited to in-frame rearrangements. These files lack a portion of the clones; in checked studies, under half of the deficit traces to unresolved V genes, and the cause of the others is not known. That table supplies the V and J calls and clone size; D and trimming were determined from the DNA. The sample data list more than 200,000 clones, and 84% of these were observed just once. The top ten clones comprise 10% of the sample.

The CDR3 starts with the cysteine, ends with the phenylalanine, and has 14 residues. Of all the DNA, just the CDR3 is kept, 42 bases in frame from base 1. Between the V and J ends, shortened by 3 bases and 4 bases respectively, the junction contains 12 bases. CDR1 and CDR2 (LGHDT, YNNKEL) derive from the germline V gene (reference sequence). Regarding this clone: This clone's antigen is unknown. No base qualities exist here, and no much larger clone lies one base off it.

One collaborating source in Seattle enrolled patients during active infection and followed them longitudinally through the course of disease. Whole blood was collected in K2EDTA tubes by collaborating institutions according to the institutions' own protocols. Collaborator samples were shipped for TCRbeta analysis as frozen whole blood, isolated PBMCs, or DNA extracted from either sample type. The sample comprised peripheral blood. The sequence is built from TRBV3-1 (or the pseudogene TRBV3-2) and TRBJ1-2; the best D guess is TRBD1, with 5 bases matching. This receptor was identified in a woman of 80 years or more with COVID-19, enrolled during active disease. The CDR3 amino acid sequence is: CASSQGGETYGYTF. The DNA reads TGTGCCAGCAGCCAGGGGGGGGAGACCTATGGCTACACCTTC.